This passage covers 25 T cell receptor beta chains from one sample sequenced in a study of T cells expressing NK-cell markers. TCRdb re-called the 5' RACE reads and shows each CDR3 protein once, DNA omitted. The clone table shows roughly 430,000 distinct CDR3 sequences, with the ten largest holding under 7.5%. Material for sequencing was blood T cells: a sorted CD56 or NKG2C T cell subset, CD4+ or CD8+ T cells, or bulk PBMC T cells (not recorded which). The receptors stem from a woman between 18 and 75 years old in good health.

V is TRBV20-1 and J is TRBJ1-2; TCRdb indicates TRBD1, and absent DNA this call remains unverified. The CDR3 contains 13 residues. Germline loops: CDR1 DFQATT, CDR2 SNEGSKA (reference sequence). The CDR3 reads CSALPQGPNGYTF.

J is TRBJ2-7 and V is TRBV10-3; as DNA is missing, the TRBD1 call by TCRdb cannot be tested. Germline V gene data show CDR1 as ENHRY and CDR2 as SYGVKD. CDR3 length: 15 amino acids. CDR3 protein: CAISESESGTYEQYF.

The chain employs TRBV6-2 or TRBV6-3 and TRBJ2-7; TCRdb outputs TRBD1, but without DNA this stays unchecked. Germline V gives CDR1 MNHEY, CDR2 SVGEGT. This CDR3 has 15 amino acids. CDR3: CASSYSPGFHWEQYF.

The genes are TRBV27 and TRBJ2-4. From germline, CDR1 is MNHEY and CDR2 SMNVEV (reference sequence). This CDR3 comprises 16 residues. The CDR3 is CASSFSQGVAKNIQYF.

The rearrangement uses TRBV11-2 and TRBJ2-3; the D gene TCRdb calls, TRBD1, cannot be checked with no DNA. From germline, CDR1 is SGHAT and CDR2 FQNNGV. This CDR3 spans 15 amino acids. The CDR3 is CASSLVVGATDTQYF.

The J gene is TRBJ2-7, the V gene TRBV4-2; TCRdb proposes TRBD1, but this gene call is untestable without DNA. This CDR3 has 15 residues. CDR1 is LGHNA, CDR2 YNFKEQ, per germline. The CDR3 sequence: CASSQNPGHAYEQYF.

V and J are TRBV19 and TRBJ1-1; TCRdb outputs TRBD1, but without DNA this stays unchecked. The germline gives CDR1 LNHDA, CDR2 SQIVND (reference sequence). This CDR3 contains 15 residues. Here the CDR3 reads CASSTWATGDTEAFF.

The rearrangement uses TRBV30 and TRBJ2-1; the TRBD1 assignment by TCRdb is unverifiable without DNA. In germline, CDR1 is GTSNPN, CDR2 SVGIG (reference sequence). This CDR3 comprises 12 residues. The CDR3 sequence: CAWSRQGNEQFF.

The CDR3 is CAIKVWTSSDEQFF. The J gene is TRBJ2-1, the V gene TRBV10-3; TCRdb lists TRBD2, though no DNA is available to test this call. In germline, CDR1 is ENHRY, CDR2 SYGVKD. The CDR3 loop spans 14 amino acids.

This chain connects TRBV6-5 to TRBJ2-3; TCRdb outputs TRBD2, but without DNA this stays unchecked. The length of the CDR3 is 11 residues. The germline V gene encodes CDR1 MNHEY and CDR2 SVGAGI. The CDR3 sequence: CASTLRDTQYF.

The rearrangement uses TRBV29-1 and TRBJ1-1; the D call of TRBD1 rests on TCRdb alone, since no DNA is present to check it. From germline, CDR1 is SQVTM and CDR2 ANQGSEA. This CDR3 is built from 12 residues. The CDR3: CSHRGVGSEAFF.

This chain uses TRBV20-1 with TRBJ2-2; the D call of TRBD2 rests on TCRdb alone, since no DNA is present to check it. The CDR3 sequence is 14 residues long. Germline assignment: CDR1 DFQATT and CDR2 SNEGSKA (reference sequence). CDR3 region: CSANPGGGAGELFF.

This chain connects TRBV18 to TRBJ2-7; absent DNA, TCRdb's TRBD1 call cannot be checked. CDR3 size: 15 residues. CDR1 is KGHSH, CDR2 LQKENI, per germline. The CDR3 protein is CASSPTAGLEYEQYF.

The genes are TRBV9 and TRBJ2-7; without DNA, the TCRdb call of TRBD1 cannot be checked. This CDR3 has 15 amino acids. CDR1 and CDR2 (germline): SGDLS, YYNGEE. The chain's CDR3 is CASSPEAGADYEQYF.

The genes are TRBV7-9 and TRBJ2-3. The CDR3 runs to 15 residues. Germline V gene sequence: CDR1 SEHNR, CDR2 FQNEAQ (reference sequence). The CDR3 loop reads CASSLTLVVSDTQYF.

The V and J genes are TRBV12-3 or TRBV12-4 and TRBJ2-3; absent DNA, TCRdb's TRBD1 call cannot be checked. The CDR3 totals 15 residues. The CDR3 loop reads CASTPPGGGTDTQYF.

The chain links TRBV18 to TRBJ2-1. The CDR3 consists of 15 residues. Germline V gene sequence: CDR1 KGHSH, CDR2 LQKENI. This CDR3 is CASSLQDVYYNEQFF.

Here the CDR3 reads CASSIDSGGAANSGANVLTF. The chain links TRBV19 to TRBJ2-6; TCRdb's D gene call, TRBD1, goes unchecked for lack of DNA. This CDR3 has 20 residues. Germline assignment: CDR1 LNHDA and CDR2 SQIVND (reference sequence).

The V and J genes are TRBV20-1 and TRBJ2-7; TCRdb reports TRBD2, a call that lacks DNA to check it against. Per germline, CDR1 DFQATT and CDR2 SNEGSKA (reference sequence). The CDR3 is made up of 17 amino acids. The CDR3 loop is CSARSAGPSGATYEQYF.

V gene TRBV20-1 combines with J gene TRBJ2-3; TCRdb calls TRBD2, which cannot be checked without DNA. Germline assignment: CDR1 DFQATT and CDR2 SNEGSKA (reference sequence). The CDR3 has 14 amino acids. CDR3 residues: CSAPGLISTDTQYF.

This rearrangement joins TRBV12-3 or TRBV12-4 to TRBJ1-3; the TCRdb D gene call, TRBD1, has no DNA to confirm it. The CDR3 runs to 16 residues. The CDR3 spells CASSPRQVVSGNTIYF.

The J gene is TRBJ2-3, the V gene TRBV7-2. The CDR3 extends over 13 amino acids. Germline lookup yields CDR1 SGHTA and CDR2 FQGNSA. The chain's CDR3 is CASSLVGVDTQYF.

V is TRBV20-1 and J is TRBJ2-1; TCRdb returns TRBD2, unconfirmable since there is no DNA. Germline V CDR1 and CDR2: DFQATT, SNEGSKA (reference sequence). This CDR3 is built from 15 residues. The CDR3 reads CSAGPGLAGRDEQFF.

The chain uses TRBV12-3 or TRBV12-4 and TRBJ2-1. The CDR3 is made up of 13 amino acids. The CDR3 loop reads CASRPDKDNEQFF.

The CDR3 sequence is CASSPAWGTSGELFF. The V and J genes are TRBV14 and TRBJ2-2. This CDR3 is 15 amino acids long. CDR1 is SGHDN, CDR2 FVKESK, per germline. Using reference TRBV14 and TRBJ2-2 for the parts outside the CDR3, the full variable domain is EAGVTQFPSHSVIEKGQTVTLRCDPISGHDNLYWYRRVMGKEIKFLLHFVKESKQDESGMPNNRFLAERTGGTYSTLKVQPAELEDSGVYFCASSPAWGTSGELFFGEGSRLTVL.